This TCR beta chain was identified in a study of identical twins. Every one of the donors was a healthy Caucasian. TCRdb used MiXCR to reprocess the 5' RACE reads, holding one entry per CDR3 protein. The data contain 470,000 or so distinct CDR3 sequences, approximately 24% of them singletons. V was pared by 2 bases and J by 0 bases, with 10 bases of the junction left unmatched. Germline V gene data show CDR1 as SGHRS and CDR2 as YFSETQ. The CDR3 extends over 18 amino acids. The table lists this clonotype with a few counts. This sample also appeared in a second study, on T cells expressing NK-cell markers. That paper adds: Each of roughly 6 donors carried dominant NKG2C+ clonotypes accounting for about 1.0-7.5% of CD8+ T cells.

This receptor was identified in a woman younger than 35 in good health. The chain couples TRBV5-1 to TRBJ2-1, with 8 bases identical to TRBD1. Material: CD4+ T cells sorted from blood. This chain's CDR3 is CASSFQGASGSSYNEQFF. The CDR3 DNA sequence: TGCGCCAGCAGCTTCCAGGGGGCTTCGGGGAGCTCCTACAATGAGCAGTTCTTC.